The 13 T cell receptor beta chains listed next were all sequenced from one sample in a study of Graves' ophthalmopathy and Graves' hyperthyroidism. Beta-chain TCR CDR3 regions were amplified from RNA transcripts. The authors performed first-round RT-PCR with HTBI primers and then a second-round multiplex PCR. One entry per CDR3 protein, called by TCRdb with MiXCR from the multiplex PCR reads. The sample has 300,000 to 350,000 distinct CDR3 sequences, roughly 17% seen once. The source material was peripheral blood. Receptor source: an adult man with Graves' ophthalmopathy.

This clonotype was seen many times. The CDR3, as DNA: TGTGCCAGTAGTATACGAGGGAACGGCTACACCTTC. This gives the protein CASSIRGNGYTF. This chain connects TRBV19 to TRBJ1-2; D unclear. The CDR3 is 12 amino acids. CDR1 and CDR2 (germline): LNHDA, SQIVND (reference sequence). V shed 2 bases and J shed 8 bases, with 9 bases lying between them.

The chain couples TRBV20-1 to TRBJ2-7; tentative D call: TRBD2 (6 bases). CDR3 size: 13 residues. CDR1 is DFQATT, CDR2 SNEGSKA, per germline (reference sequence). V was clipped by 6 bases and J by 4 bases, with 16 bases between them. CDR3 protein: CSADLTGEYEQYF. As DNA, the CDR3 is TGCAGTGCGGACTTAACGGGAGAGTACGAGCAGTACTTC.

The chain uses TRBV7-2 and TRBJ2-2; TRBD2 aligns across 11 bases. V gave up 0 bases and J gave up 5 bases; unmatched junction bases: 11. Germline V CDR1 and CDR2: SGHTA, FQGNSA. The CDR3 sequence is 19 residues long. Here the CDR3 reads CASSLAGIAGGPETGELFF. The CDR3 DNA is TGTGCCAGCAGCTTAGCTGGAATAGCGGGGGGGCCCGAGACCGGGGAGCTGTTTTTT.

This clonotype occurred once. The J gene is TRBJ1-6, the V gene TRBV19; TRBD1 aligns across 8 bases. The trim removed 5 bases at V and 7 bases at J, leaving 7 bases unmatched. The CDR3 runs to 15 residues. Germline CDR1 LNHDA, CDR2 SQIVND (reference sequence). The CDR3 DNA is TGTGCCAGTAGTCCTTCCGGGACAGGAAATTCACCCCTCCACTTT. Translating gives CASSPSGTGNSPLHF.

The sample holds a few counts of this clonotype. The chain uses TRBV30 and TRBJ2-3; 8 nucleotides agree with TRBD2. Per the germline V gene, CDR1 is GTSNPN and CDR2 is SVGIG (reference sequence). Trimming removed 5 bases from V and 7 bases from J; junction bases left unmatched: 11. This CDR3 contains 14 residues. The CDR3: CAWVRAAGEHTQYF. CDR3 in DNA: TGTGCCTGGGTTCGGGCAGCGGGGGAACATACGCAGTATTTT. The variable domain in full, completed from reference TRBV30 and TRBJ2-3, reads SQTIHQWPATLVQPVGSPLSLECTVEGTSNPNLYWYRQAAGRGLQLLFYSVGIGQISSEVPQNLSASRPQDRQFILSSKKLLLSDSGFYLCAWVRAAGEHTQYFGPGTRLTVL.

This clonotype was picked up many times. The rearrangement uses TRBV5-1 and TRBJ2-7; D may match TRBD1 or TRBD2 (5 bases each). The germline V and J ends were trimmed by 1 base and 4 bases, with 12 bases remaining between them. This CDR3 comprises 14 residues. Per germline, CDR1 SGHRS and CDR2 YFSETQ. CDR3 amino acids: CASSLMGGGYEQYF. The CDR3 DNA sequence: TGCGCCAGCAGCTTGATGGGTGGGGGTTACGAGCAGTACTTC. The full variable domain, with the rest looked up from reference TRBV5-1 and TRBJ2-7, is KAGVTQTPRYLIKTRGQQVTLSCSPISGHRSVSWYQQTPGQGLQFLFEYFSETQRNKGNFPGRFSGRQFSNSRSEMNVSTLELGDSALYLCASSLMGGGYEQYFGPGTRLTVT.

This clonotype appeared many times. The chain has TRBV9 and TRBJ1-1, with D maybe TRBD1 (6 bases). V lost 4 bases and J 1 base, leaving 14 bases between the germline ends. CDR3 length: 15 residues. Germline CDR1 and CDR2: SGDLS and YYNGEE. CDR3 nucleotide sequence: TGTGCCAGCAGCCTACTGAGGACAGAGAACACTGAAGCTTTCTTT. It translates to CASSLLRTENTEAFF.

This clonotype was recorded many times. The chain combines TRBV11-2 with TRBJ1-1; TRBD1 aligns across 9 bases. The CDR3 has 15 amino acids. CDR1 is SGHAT, CDR2 FQNNGV, per germline. Trimming took 4 bases from V and 3 from J; bases not matched to a gene: 6. The chain's CDR3 is CASSSGTGSDTEAFF. The CDR3 coding sequence is TGTGCCAGCAGCTCCGGGACAGGGTCGGACACTGAAGCTTTCTTT.

The chain carries TRBV6-1 and TRBJ1-6; 7 bases map to TRBD1. Looked up from germline, CDR1 is MNHNS and CDR2 is SASEGT. The V and J ends lost 0 bases and 10 bases, in that order; junction bases with no gene match: 9. The CDR3 has 16 residues. CDR3 nucleotide sequence: TGTGCCAGCAGTGAAGCTTACCAGGGCAGGGGGTCACCCCTCCACTTT. It specifies CASSEAYQGRGSPLHF.

There are many counts of this clonotype. The chain carries TRBV19 and TRBJ1-1, with 7 bases aligning to TRBD1. Trimming took 4 bases from V and 5 from J; bases not matched to a gene: 10. This CDR3 contains 15 residues. Germline V gene data show CDR1 as LNHDA and CDR2 as SQIVND (reference sequence). The CDR3: CASSTRTGVPTEAFF. CDR3 sequence (DNA): TGTGCCAGTAGTACTCGAACAGGGGTTCCTACTGAAGCTTTCTTT.

Many counts were recorded for this clonotype. This rearrangement joins TRBV12-5 to TRBJ2-7; D gene unclear. V lost 0 bases, J lost 0 bases, and 6 bases lay in between. The germline CDR1 and CDR2 sequences are LGHNT and FRNRAP. This CDR3 comprises 14 residues. CDR3 nucleotide sequence: TGTGCTAGTGGTTTGGTACAGCCCTCCTACGAGCAGTACTTC. Its translation: CASGLVQPSYEQYF.

This clonotype has ten or more counts. The chain has TRBV5-1 and TRBJ2-7; weak D call: TRBD2 (5 bases). V was shortened by 4 bases and J by 2 bases, with 16 bases between the two germline ends. CDR3 length: 15 residues. Germline CDR1 is SGHRS and CDR2 is YFSETQ. Written as DNA, the CDR3 is TGCGCCAGCAGCCCCGCTAGGGTAGCGACCTACGAGCAGTACTTC. Encoded protein: CASSPARVATYEQYF.

This clonotype was seen many times. The rearrangement uses TRBV6-2 or TRBV6-3 and TRBJ1-2; TRBD1 aligns across 7 bases. With V trimmed by 6 bases and J by 4 bases, 8 bases remained unmatched. From germline, CDR1 is MNHEY and CDR2 SVGEGT. The CDR3 totals 14 residues. The CDR3 DNA reads TGTGCCAGCAGAAAGACAGGGTCGGCCTATGGCTACACCTTC. This gives the protein CASRKTGSAYGYTF.